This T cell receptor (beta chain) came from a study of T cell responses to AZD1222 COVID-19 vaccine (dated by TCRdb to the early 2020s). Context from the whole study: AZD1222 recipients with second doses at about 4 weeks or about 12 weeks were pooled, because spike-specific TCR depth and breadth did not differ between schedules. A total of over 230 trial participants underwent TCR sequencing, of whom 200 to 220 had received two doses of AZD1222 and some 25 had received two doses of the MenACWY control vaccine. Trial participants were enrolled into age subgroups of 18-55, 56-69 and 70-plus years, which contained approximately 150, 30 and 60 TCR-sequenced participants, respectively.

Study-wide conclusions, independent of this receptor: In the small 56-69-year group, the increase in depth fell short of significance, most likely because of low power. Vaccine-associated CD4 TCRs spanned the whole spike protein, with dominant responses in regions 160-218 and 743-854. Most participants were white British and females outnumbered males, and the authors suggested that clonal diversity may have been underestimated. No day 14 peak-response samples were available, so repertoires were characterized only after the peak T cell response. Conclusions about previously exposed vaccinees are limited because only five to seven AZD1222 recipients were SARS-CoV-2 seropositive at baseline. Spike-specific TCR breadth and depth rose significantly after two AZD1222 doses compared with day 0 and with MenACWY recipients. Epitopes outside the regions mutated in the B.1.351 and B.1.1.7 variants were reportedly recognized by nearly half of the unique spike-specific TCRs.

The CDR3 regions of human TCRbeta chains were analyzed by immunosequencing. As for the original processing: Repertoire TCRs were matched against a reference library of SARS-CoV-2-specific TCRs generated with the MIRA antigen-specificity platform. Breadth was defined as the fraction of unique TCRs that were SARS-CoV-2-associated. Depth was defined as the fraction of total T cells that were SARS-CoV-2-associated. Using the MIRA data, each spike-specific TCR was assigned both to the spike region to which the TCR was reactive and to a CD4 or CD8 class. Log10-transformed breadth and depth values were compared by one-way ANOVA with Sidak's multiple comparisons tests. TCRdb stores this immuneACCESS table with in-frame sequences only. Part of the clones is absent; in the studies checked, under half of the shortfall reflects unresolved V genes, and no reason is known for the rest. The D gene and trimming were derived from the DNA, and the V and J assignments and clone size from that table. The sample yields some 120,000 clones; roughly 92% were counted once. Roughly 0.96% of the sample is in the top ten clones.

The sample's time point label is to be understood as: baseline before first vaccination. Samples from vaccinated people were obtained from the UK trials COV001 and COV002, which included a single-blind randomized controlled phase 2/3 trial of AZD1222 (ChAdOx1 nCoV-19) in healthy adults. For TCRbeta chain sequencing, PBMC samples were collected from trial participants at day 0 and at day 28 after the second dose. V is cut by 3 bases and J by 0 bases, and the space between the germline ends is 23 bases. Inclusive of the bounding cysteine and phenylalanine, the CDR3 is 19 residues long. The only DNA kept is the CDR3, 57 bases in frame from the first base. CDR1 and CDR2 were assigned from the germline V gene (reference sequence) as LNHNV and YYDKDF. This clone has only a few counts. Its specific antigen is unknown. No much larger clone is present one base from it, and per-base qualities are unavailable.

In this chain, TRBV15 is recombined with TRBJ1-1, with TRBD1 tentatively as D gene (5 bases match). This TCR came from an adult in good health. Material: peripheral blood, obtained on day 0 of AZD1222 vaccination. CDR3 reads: CATSSASIFMWGMNTEAFF. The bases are TGTGCCACCAGCAGCGCGTCGATTTTTATGTGGGGGATGAACACTGAAGCTTTCTTT.